Presented here are 19 T cell receptor beta chains from one specimen sequenced in a study of blood T cell repertoires in COVID-19. Measured with immunoSEQ multiplex PCR; TCRdb has only the in-frame clones, and not every one. Of over 250,000 clones in the sample, 85% were seen once. Source material: peripheral blood. These receptors were collected from a man between 50 and 59 years old with active or convalescent COVID-19.

The chain has TRBV7-2 and TRBJ1-3; 7 bases line up with TRBD1. Germline CDR1 is SGHTA and CDR2 is FQGNSA. Losses at the gene ends were 4 bases for V and 4 bases for J; bases not matched to a gene: 7. CDR3 length: 15 residues. The CDR3 loop is CASSSAGGRGNTIYF. CDR3 nucleotides: TGTGCCAGCAGCTCCGCAGGGGGGCGCGGAAACACCATATATTTT.

The chain combines TRBV4-3 with TRBJ1-2; 8 bases are a match to TRBD1. V lost 4 bases to trimming and J lost 0 bases; unmatched junction nucleotides: 7. CDR1 is LGHNA and CDR2 is YSLEER in the germline V gene. The CDR3 is 16 residues long. The CDR3 loop reads CASSPHPTGANYGYTF. DNA of the CDR3: TGCGCCAGCAGCCCACACCCGACAGGGGCTAACTATGGCTACACCTTC.

The chain combines TRBV5-4 with TRBJ2-3; D perhaps matches TRBD2 (5 bases). The germline gives CDR1 SGHNT, CDR2 YYREEE (reference sequence). V lost 4 bases and J lost 4, with 7 bases in between. The CDR3 totals 12 residues. Here the CDR3 reads CASSRGADTQYF. In DNA form, the CDR3 reads TGTGCCAGCAGCCGGGGTGCAGATACGCAGTATTTT.

This chain uses TRBV5-6 with TRBJ2-7; 8 nucleotides agree with TRBD1. From germline, CDR1 is SGHDT and CDR2 YYEEEE. The CDR3 loop spans 14 amino acids. The J segment lost 0 bases and the V segment lost 2 bases, leaving 1 base of the junction unmatched. CDR3 bases: TGTGCCAGCAGCTTTGGACAGGGCTCCTACGAGCAGTACTTC. It encodes CASSFGQGSYEQYF.

This clone has a handful of counts. The chain combines TRBV19 with TRBJ2-1; D gene uncertain. The germline V gene has CDR1 LNHDA and CDR2 SQIVND (reference sequence). Trimming took 3 bases from V and 0 from J, leaving 15 bases between them. The CDR3 is made up of 17 amino acids. CDR3 sequence: CASSISPLPSSYNEQFF. For the CDR3, the DNA is TGTGCCAGTAGTATCTCCCCTCTGCCCAGCTCCTACAATGAGCAGTTCTTC. Full variable domain (rest looked up from reference TRBV19 and TRBJ2-1): DGGITQSPKYLFRKEGQNVTLSCEQNLNHDAMYWYRQDPGQGLRLIYYSQIVNDFQKGDIAEGYSVSREKKESFPLTVTSAQKNPTAFYLCASSISPLPSSYNEQFFGPGTRLTVL.

This rearrangement joins TRBV28 to TRBJ1-1; unclear D gene. The CDR3 is made up of 13 amino acids. V was trimmed by 10 bases and J by 11 bases, leaving 23 bases between them. CDR1 and CDR2 (germline): MDHEN, SYDVKM. This chain's CDR3 is CATFTGYSGRAFF. The CDR3 DNA follows: TGTGCCACCTTCACGGGGTATTCAGGAAGGGCTTTCTTT.

The rearrangement joins TRBV29-1 to TRBJ1-5, with TRBD1 identical over 7 bases. The junction had 6 bases not matched to a gene; V was cut back by 3 bases and J by 7 bases. CDR3 length equals 13 residues. Germline CDR1 is SQVTM and CDR2 is ANQGSEA. The CDR3: CSVDGGGGQPQHF. The DNA for the CDR3 is TGCAGCGTTGATGGAGGGGGCGGGCAGCCCCAGCATTTT. The full variable domain, completed using reference TRBV29-1 and TRBJ1-5, is SAVISQKPSRDICQRGTSLTIQCQVDSQVTMMFWYRQQPGQSLTLIATANQGSEATYESGFVIDKFPISRPNLTFSTLTVSNMSPEDSSIYLCSVDGGGGQPQHFGDGTRLSIL.

The rearrangement uses TRBV6-5 and TRBJ1-2; 9 bases match TRBD1. V lost 5 bases, J lost 4 bases, and 2 bases stayed unmatched. The CDR3 consists of 13 residues. CDR1 MNHEY and CDR2 SVGAGI come from the germline V gene. The CDR3 DNA reads TGTGCCAGCAGTACAGGGGGCGGCTATGGCTACACCTTC. It yields the protein CASSTGGGYGYTF.

V is TRBV7-8 and J is TRBJ2-5, with D hard to call. This CDR3 spans 11 amino acids. Trimming took 2 bases from V and 5 from J, leaving 3 bases between them. Germline V gene data show CDR1 as SGHVS and CDR2 as FQNEAQ. This CDR3 reads CASSLSETQYF. CDR3 sequence (DNA): TGTGCCAGCAGCTTATCGGAGACCCAGTACTTC.

V is TRBV19 and J is TRBJ2-3, with 10 bases fitting TRBD1. Per the germline V gene, CDR1 is LNHDA and CDR2 is SQIVND (reference sequence). This CDR3 region has 16 residues. The V and J ends lost 5 bases and 5 bases, in that order; junction bases with no gene match: 10. In DNA, the CDR3 is TGTGCCAGTAGTCCCCGCCGACAGGGGGCGCGAGATACGCAGTATTTT. Its translation: CASSPRRQGARDTQYF.

This rearrangement joins TRBV18 to TRBJ2-2, with TRBD1 as a possible D gene (5 bases). Germline V lookup: CDR1 KGHSH, CDR2 LQKENI. The CDR3 totals 15 residues. V was pared by 2 bases and J by 2 bases, with 9 bases between. CDR3 sequence (DNA): TGTGCCAGCTCACCATACAGGACCAACACCGGGGAGCTGTTTTTT. This sequence encodes CASSPYRTNTGELFF.

The gene calls are TRBV30 and TRBJ2-1, with 7 bases identical to TRBD1. In germline, CDR1 is GTSNPN, CDR2 SVGIG (reference sequence). V shed 0 bases and J 9 bases; nucleotides not matched to a gene: 11. The CDR3 loop spans 15 amino acids. Here the CDR3 DNA reads TGTGCCTGGAGTGTAAAGGGGATAGGGGGCGGTGAGCAGTTCTTC. Translating it yields CAWSVKGIGGGEQFF.

This sequence joins TRBV23-1 and TRBJ1-2; 10 nucleotides match TRBD1. TRBV23-1 is recorded as an ORF, its role being uncertain. There are 14 residues in the CDR3. The ends lost 4 bases at V and 4 bases at J; junction bases unmatched: 3. The CDR3 nucleotides are TGCGCCAGCAGTCGCGGACAGGGGGGCTATGGCTACACCTTC. The encoded protein is CASSRGQGGYGYTF.

This chain links TRBV27 with TRBJ2-7, with TRBD2 matching over 7 bases. V lost 2 bases and J lost 6; bases outside the gene matches: 4. Germline values: CDR1 MNHEY, CDR2 SMNVEV (reference sequence). This CDR3 is 13 amino acids long. CDR3 region: CASSLTPGGEQYF. CDR3 coding DNA: TGTGCCAGCAGTTTAACACCGGGAGGCGAGCAGTACTTC.

CDR3: CASSQDGPSGRPGANVLTF. The CDR3 DNA sequence: TGCGCCAGCAGCCAAGATGGCCCTAGCGGGAGGCCTGGGGCCAACGTCCTGACTTTC. This chain connects TRBV4-1 to TRBJ2-6, with 11 bases identical to TRBD2. Looked up from germline, CDR1 is MGHRA and CDR2 is YSYEKL. V lost 0 bases, J lost 2 bases, and 6 bases stayed unmatched. The CDR3 length is 19 residues.

The chain combines TRBV29-1 with TRBJ2-2; TRBD1 matches at 9 bases. The J segment lost 7 bases and the V segment lost 7 bases, leaving 10 bases of the junction unmatched. Germline CDR1 is SQVTM and CDR2 is ANQGSEA. This CDR3 has 14 amino acids. CDR3 bases: TGCAGCGCCGCCCAGGACAGGGGAATCGGGGAGCTGTTTTTT. This gives the protein CSAAQDRGIGELFF.

V gene TRBV28 combines with J gene TRBJ1-2; D is undetermined. This CDR3 region has 12 residues. Trimming pared 5 bases from V and 5 bases from J, leaving 9 bases between. Germline V gives CDR1 MDHEN, CDR2 SYDVKM. CDR3 in DNA: TGTGCCAGCAGTACTCCTTCATATGGCTACACCTTC. Residues: CASSTPSYGYTF.

In its sample, this clone was seen a few times. The chain links TRBV29-1 to TRBJ1-1; no definite D call. Germline CDR1 reads SQVTM; CDR2 reads ANQGSEA. The ends were cut back, 3 bases at V and 0 bases at J, with 8 bases in the middle. CDR3 length equals 13 residues. The CDR3 bases are TGCAGCGTTGAGATGGGCCTGAACACTGAAGCTTTCTTT. Its protein product is CSVEMGLNTEAFF.

The chain recombines TRBV5-4 with TRBJ1-1; D unresolved. V lost 2 bases, J lost 1 base, and 6 bases lay in between. Germline loops: CDR1 SGHNT, CDR2 YYREEE (reference sequence). The CDR3 is 13 amino acids. The CDR3 bases are TGTGCCAGCAGCTTTGGAGGGAACACTGAAGCTTTCTTT. This translates into CASSFGGNTEAFF. Using reference TRBV5-4 and TRBJ1-1 for the parts outside the CDR3, the full variable domain is ETGVTQSPTHLIKTRGQQVTLRCSSQSGHNTVSWYQQALGQGPQFIFQYYREEENGRGNFPPRFSGLQFPNYSSELNVNALELDDSALYLCASSFGGNTEAFFGQGTRLTVV.